This T cell receptor beta chain was sequenced in a study of CD8+ T cells in alopecia areata. Turning to this clone: As yet, its antigen is unknown.

Trimming cost V 7 bases and J 0 bases; bases outside gene matches: 7. Germline V gene lookup returns CDR1 LNHDA and CDR2 SQIVND (reference sequence). The CDR3 is made up of 15 amino acids. Extracted RNA was reverse transcribed, and the resulting cDNA served as sequencing template. Sequencing was performed with immunoSEQ multiplex PCR; in TCRdb, only in-frame clones are kept and a portion is missing. The sample includes 150,000 to 200,000 clones, around 55% of them seen just once. Overall study results and limits: In patients, TCRs were shared less clearly than in mice, and HLA may possibly be involved. Relative to normal scalp, lesional scalp, especially alopecia totalis/universalis, showed higher clonality.

The receptor was derived from a human donor in good health. The J gene is TRBJ1-1, the V gene TRBV19, with 8 bases aligning to TRBD1. Sequencing used CD4+ T cells sorted from blood. The CDR3 here is CASTGTGALNTEAFF. The DNA of the CDR3 is TGTGCCAGTACCGGGACAGGAGCTCTGAACACTGAAGCTTTCTTT. The complete variable domain, with remaining parts taken from reference TRBV19 and TRBJ1-1, reads DGGITQSPKYLFRKEGQNVTLSCEQNLNHDAMYWYRQDPGQGLRLIYYSQIVNDFQKGDIAEGYSVSREKKESFPLTVTSAQKNPTAFYLCASTGTGALNTEAFFGQGTRLTVV.